This T cell receptor (beta chain) was recorded in a study of OX40 agonist ivuxolimab in advanced cancers. General study points: Clonal expansion was among the lowest in partial responders at 0.1-3.0 mg/kg, especially CD8+.

The germline V gene encodes CDR1 LGHNA and CDR2 YSLEER. CDR3 length equals 15 residues. V lost 0 bases and J 4 bases, leaving 12 bases between the germline ends. Notes on this clone: The antigen is not known.

TCRdb's table, derived via immunoSEQ multiplex PCR, lists solely in-frame clones and lacks some. The sample consists of 34,000 or so clones, under 90% of them appearing once. The source of this sequence is an adult with an advanced solid tumor such as melanoma, head and neck, liver or kidney cancer. The sequences come from CD4+ or CD8+ T cells sorted from blood, collected in a trial of the OX40 agonist ivuxolimab. The V call is TRBV4-3, the J call TRBJ2-5; D is perhaps TRBD1 or TRBD2 (6 bases each). CDR3 in amino acids: CASSQDRGGRETQYF. As DNA, the CDR3 is TGCGCCAGCAGCCAAGATCGAGGGGGGCGAGAGACCCAGTACTTC.